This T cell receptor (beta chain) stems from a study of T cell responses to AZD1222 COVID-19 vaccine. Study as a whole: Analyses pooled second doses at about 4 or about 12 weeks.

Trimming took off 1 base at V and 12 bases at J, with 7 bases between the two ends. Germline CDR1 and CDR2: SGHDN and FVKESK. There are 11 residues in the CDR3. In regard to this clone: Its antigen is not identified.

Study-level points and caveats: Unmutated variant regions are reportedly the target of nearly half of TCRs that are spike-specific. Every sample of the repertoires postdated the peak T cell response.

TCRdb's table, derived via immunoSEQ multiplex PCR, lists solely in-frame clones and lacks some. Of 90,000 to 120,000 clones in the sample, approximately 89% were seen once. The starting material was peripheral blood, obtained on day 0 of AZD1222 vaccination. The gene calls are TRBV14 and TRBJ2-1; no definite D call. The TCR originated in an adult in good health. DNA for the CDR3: TGTGCCAGCAGCCAAGTGGGTATGCAGTTCTTC. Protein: CASSQVGMQFF.